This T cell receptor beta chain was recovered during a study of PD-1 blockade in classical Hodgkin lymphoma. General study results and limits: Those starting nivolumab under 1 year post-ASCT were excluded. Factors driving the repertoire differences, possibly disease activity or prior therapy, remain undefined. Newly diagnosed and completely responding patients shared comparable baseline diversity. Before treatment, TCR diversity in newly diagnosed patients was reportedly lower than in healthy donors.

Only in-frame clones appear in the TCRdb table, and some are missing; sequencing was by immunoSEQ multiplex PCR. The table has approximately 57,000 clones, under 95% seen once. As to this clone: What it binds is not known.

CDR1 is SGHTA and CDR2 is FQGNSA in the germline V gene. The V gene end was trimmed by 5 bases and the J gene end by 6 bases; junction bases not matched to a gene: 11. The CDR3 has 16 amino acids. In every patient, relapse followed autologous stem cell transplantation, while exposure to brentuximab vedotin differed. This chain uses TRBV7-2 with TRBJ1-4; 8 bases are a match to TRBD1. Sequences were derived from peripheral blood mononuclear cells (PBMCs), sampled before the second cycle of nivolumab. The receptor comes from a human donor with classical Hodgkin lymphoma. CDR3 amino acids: CASSQPVDRVDEKLFF. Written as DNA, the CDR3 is TGTGCCAGCAGCCAACCGGTGGACAGGGTGGATGAAAAACTGTTTTTT.